These 3 T cell receptor beta chains were sequenced from one sample in a study of response to subunit inactivated influenza vaccine. In TCRdb, the RT-PCR reads were re-called with MiXCR into one record per CDR3 protein. Of approximately 530,000 distinct CDR3 sequences in the sample, around 8% were seen once. The sequencing here drew on PBMCs from blood, taken approximately 25 months after vaccination. The receptor set was obtained from a man between 50 and 75 years old who received an inactivated influenza vaccine.

This clonotype has a handful of counts. The CDR3 here is CASSQGLAGTSYNEQFF. The CDR3 nucleotides read TGTGCCAGCAGCCAGGGACTAGCGGGGACCTCCTACAATGAGCAGTTCTTC. The rearrangement joins TRBV6-1 to TRBJ2-1; 13 nucleotides match TRBD2. With V trimmed by 6 bases and J by 0 bases, 5 bases remained unmatched. CDR3 length equals 17 residues. Germline V lookup: CDR1 MNHNS, CDR2 SASEGT.

This clonotype has just a few counts. This chain links TRBV6-2 or TRBV6-3 with TRBJ2-7; D tentatively reads TRBD1 or TRBD2 (5 bases each). The ends were cut back, 6 bases at V and 4 bases at J, with 19 bases in the middle. The CDR3 runs to 15 residues. Looked up from germline, CDR1 is MNHEY and CDR2 is SVGEGT. The CDR3 nucleotides read TGTGCCAGCAGCCGCGCCGGGACCAAATTGTACGAGCAGTACTTC. This translates into CASSRAGTKLYEQYF.

The chain carries TRBV5-4 and TRBJ2-5; unclear D gene. Germline CDR1 is SGHNT and CDR2 is YYREEE (reference sequence). The CDR3 is 13 amino acids. The V end was cut by 0 bases, the J end by 5 bases, with 8 bases between. In DNA form, the CDR3 reads TGTGCCAGCAGCTTGGGGCACAAGGAGACCCAGTACTTC. Translating gives CASSLGHKETQYF. The whole variable domain, filled in from reference TRBV5-4 and TRBJ2-5, reads ETGVTQSPTHLIKTRGQQVTLRCSSQSGHNTVSWYQQALGQGPQFIFQYYREEENGRGNFPPRFSGLQFPNYSSELNVNALELDDSALYLCASSLGHKETQYFGPGTRLLVL.